This T cell receptor beta chain was obtained from a study of cytomegalovirus exposure and HLA in healthy donors. Whole-study context: It was reported in a later analysis that the 100 to 150 validation repertoires used the same platform as the 550 to 800 first-cohort repertoires.

V trimming: 3 bases; J trimming: 7 bases; junction bases outside the gene matches: 11. Germline CDR1 is MDHEN and CDR2 is SYDVKM. The CDR3 has 16 amino acids. Remarks on this clone: Its antigen is not identified.

Findings of the study overall: Rarity characterized most TCR sequences, yet some public TCRs appeared in many donors. CMV antigen specificity was confirmed in vitro for a few CMV-associated chains.

Clones were read by immunoSEQ multiplex PCR, and TCRdb kept only the in-frame ones, dropping some. The sample has roughly 100,000 clones, about 88% seen once. The chain uses TRBV28 and TRBJ2-1, with TRBD1 matching 8 bases. The clonotype comes from a woman aged 18 to 35 in good health and CMV-seropositive. Sequenced: PBMCs. CDR3 nucleotides: TGTGCCAGCAGTTTCGGACAGGGAATTGGTGGGAATGAGCAGTTCTTC. Translating gives CASSFGQGIGGNEQFF.